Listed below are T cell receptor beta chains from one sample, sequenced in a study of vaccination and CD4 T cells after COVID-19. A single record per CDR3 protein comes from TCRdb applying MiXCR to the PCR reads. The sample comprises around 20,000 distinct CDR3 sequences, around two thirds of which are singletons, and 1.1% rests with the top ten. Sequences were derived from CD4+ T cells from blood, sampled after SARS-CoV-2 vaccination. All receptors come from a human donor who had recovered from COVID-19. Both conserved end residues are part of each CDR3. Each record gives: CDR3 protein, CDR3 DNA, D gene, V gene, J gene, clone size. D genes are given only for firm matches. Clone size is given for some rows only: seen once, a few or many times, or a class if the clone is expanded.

CASSLSRDRTVYGELFF	TGTGCCAGCAGCTTATCGCGGGATCGGACGGTTTACGGGGAGCTGTTTTTT	-	TRBV7-2	TRBJ2-2	-
CASNAGPNTGELFF	TGTGCCAGCAACGCCGGTCCGAACACCGGGGAGCTGTTTTTT	-	TRBV2	TRBJ2-2	-
CASSLGPVYGYTF	TGTGCCAGCAGCTTAGGTCCGGTGTATGGCTACACCTTC	-	TRBV7-6	TRBJ1-2	-
CASSGGTVNSPLHF	TGTGCCAGCAGTGGGGGGACAGTAAATTCACCCCTCCACTTT	TRBD1	TRBV2	TRBJ1-6	few
CSARSLQEGNQPQHF	TGCAGTGCTAGATCCCTCCAGGAAGGCAATCAGCCCCAGCATTTT	-	TRBV20-1	TRBJ1-5	-
CATSDGLAGYNEQFF	TGTGCCACCAGTGATGGACTAGCGGGTTACAATGAGCAGTTCTTC	TRBD2	TRBV24-1	TRBJ2-1	-
CALLPGDRVSGNTIYF	TGCGCCCTACTCCCCGGGGACAGGGTATCTGGAAACACCATATATTTT	TRBD1	TRBV20-1	TRBJ1-3	once
CASSQGLGSKGSYTGELFF	TGCGCCAGCAGCCAAGGGTTGGGGAGTAAAGGGTCATACACCGGGGAGCTGTTTTTT	-	TRBV4-1	TRBJ2-2	-
CASSPYTGAPGDEQFF	TGTGCCAGCAGCCCGTATACTGGGGCCCCCGGGGATGAGCAGTTCTTC	-	TRBV7-8	TRBJ2-1	-
CASSYPGTGSGSPSTNEKLFF	TGTGCCAGCAGTTACCCTGGTACAGGGAGTGGTAGTCCATCAACTAATGAAAAACTGTTTTTT	-	TRBV6-5	TRBJ1-4	-
CASSSADSFQETQYF	TGTGCCAGCAGCTCTGCGGACAGCTTCCAAGAGACCCAGTACTTC	-	TRBV11-1	TRBJ2-5	few
CASSLTGQAYNEQFF	TGTGCCAGCAGCCTAACAGGGCAAGCTTACAATGAGCAGTTCTTC	-	TRBV7-9	TRBJ2-1	-
CASMRDILTYSNQPQHF	TGTGCCAGCATGAGGGATATCTTAACTTATAGCAATCAGCCCCAGCATTTT	-	TRBV2	TRBJ1-5	-
CSARDGAASGNEQFF	TGCAGTGCTAGAGATGGAGCGGCATCGGGGAATGAGCAGTTCTTC	-	TRBV20-1	TRBJ2-1	few
CASTPESPFTRSGANVLTF	TGTGCCAGCACTCCCGAAAGTCCGTTTACCCGCTCTGGGGCCAACGTCCTGACTTTC	-	TRBV6-1	TRBJ2-6	-
CASSPYRGPIHEQYF	TGTGCCAGCAGCCCCTACAGGGGCCCCATCCACGAGCAGTACTTC	TRBD1	TRBV7-2	TRBJ2-7	-
CASSPAGVLGTQHF	TGTGCCAGCTCCCCAGCAGGGGTTCTGGGCACCCAGCATTTT	-	TRBV18	TRBJ1-5	-
CASSFPGLAGGLEQFF	TGTGCCAGCAGCTTTCCGGGACTAGCGGGAGGGCTTGAGCAGTTCTTC	TRBD2	TRBV7-9	TRBJ2-1	-
CSARERGLGYNSPLHF	TGCAGTGCTAGAGAAAGGGGGCTTGGTTATAATTCACCCCTCCACTTT	TRBD1	TRBV20-1	TRBJ1-6	-
CASRRQVGYGYTF	TGTGCCAGTAGGAGACAGGTCGGCTATGGCTACACCTTC	-	TRBV6-1	TRBJ1-2	few
CSAHLDSIEPQHF	TGCAGTGCTCATTTGGACAGTATTGAGCCCCAGCATTTT	-	TRBV20-1	TRBJ1-5	few
CATSSPGLSYEQYF	TGTGCCACCAGCAGTCCGGGCCTCTCCTACGAGCAGTACTTC	-	TRBV15	TRBJ2-7	-
CSAKTTRGTGELFF	TGCAGTGCTAAGACGACTAGAGGCACCGGGGAGCTGTTTTTT	-	TRBV20-1	TRBJ2-2	few
CASSEAVSGGPQHF	TGTGCCAGCAGTGAAGCGGTTTCCGGTGGGCCCCAGCATTTT	-	TRBV2	TRBJ1-5	few
CSARGARGFSAEKLFF	TGCAGTGCTAGAGGAGCCAGGGGATTTAGTGCTGAAAAACTGTTTTTT	-	TRBV20-1	TRBJ1-4	-
CASSFQGGGGGELFF	TGTGCCAGCAGCTTCCAGGGCGGGGGAGGCGGGGAGCTGTTTTTT	TRBD2	TRBV7-2	TRBJ2-2	-
CASSAVLGTTGLFF	TGTGCCAGCAGTGCCGTTCTCGGGACAACTGGACTGTTTTTT	-	TRBV2	TRBJ1-4	few
CAISDSSGRAYEQYF	TGTGCCATCAGTGATTCCAGCGGGAGGGCCTACGAGCAGTACTTC	TRBD2	TRBV10-3	TRBJ2-7	few
CASSPVGLAGVTGELFF	TGTGCCAGCAGCCCCGTGGGACTAGCGGGAGTTACCGGGGAGCTGTTTTTT	TRBD2	TRBV6-1	TRBJ2-2	once
CASSFLGQDMNTEAFF	TGTGCCAGCAGTTTCCTAGGACAGGACATGAACACTGAAGCTTTCTTT	TRBD1	TRBV28	TRBJ1-1	-
CASKQGNEDTQYF	TGTGCCAGTAAACAGGGTAATGAAGATACGCAGTATTTT	-	TRBV19	TRBJ2-3	-
CASYWGSSSYEQYF	TGTGCCAGCTACTGGGGGAGTAGCTCCTACGAGCAGTACTTC	-	TRBV6-1	TRBJ2-7	-
CASSTTGGEQYF	TGTGCCAGCAGTACAACCGGGGGCGAGCAGTACTTC	-	TRBV2	TRBJ2-7	-
CASSPSGRETQYF	TGTGCCAGCAGTCCTAGCGGGAGAGAGACCCAGTACTTC	TRBD2	TRBV12-3/TRBV12-4	TRBJ2-5	-
CATQGQNSNQPQHF	TGTGCCACCCAGGGACAGAATAGCAATCAGCCCCAGCATTTT	TRBD1	TRBV27	TRBJ1-5	-
CSARGEAGGSFKTQYF	TGCAGTGCTAGAGGAGAGGCGGGAGGATCATTTAAGACCCAGTACTTC	TRBD2	TRBV20-1	TRBJ2-5	few
CASSPKGGGSGANVLTF	TGTGCCAGCAGTCCGAAGGGGGGGGGGTCTGGGGCCAACGTCCTGACTTTC	-	TRBV27	TRBJ2-6	-
CASSYRGRASEQYF	TGTGCCAGCAGTTACCGGGGGCGGGCGAGCGAGCAGTACTTC	-	TRBV6-5	TRBJ2-7	-
CSARARGSQSTDTQYF	TGCAGTGCTCGAGCGCGGGGCAGTCAAAGCACAGATACGCAGTATTTT	-	TRBV20-1	TRBJ2-3	-
CASSQLAGGPPGELFF	TGCGCCAGCAGCCAACTAGCGGGAGGGCCCCCCGGGGAGCTGTTTTTT	TRBD2	TRBV4-1	TRBJ2-2	-
CASSLTGGTYEQYF	TGTGCCAGCAGCTTAACAGGGGGCACCTACGAGCAGTACTTC	TRBD1	TRBV7-2	TRBJ2-7	-
CASSPPTSVGETQYF	TGTGCCAGCAGCCCACCCACTAGCGTGGGAGAGACCCAGTACTTC	TRBD2	TRBV7-9	TRBJ2-5	-
CASSSATNYGYTF	TGTGCCAGCAGTTCAGCTACTAACTATGGCTACACCTTC	-	TRBV6-5	TRBJ1-2	-
CASSLTADTEAFF	TGTGCCAGCAGCCTCACCGCGGACACTGAAGCTTTCTTT	-	TRBV7-9	TRBJ1-1	-
CAISLETSGGNNEQFF	TGTGCCATCAGCCTAGAGACTAGCGGGGGTAATAATGAGCAGTTCTTC	TRBD2	TRBV10-3	TRBJ2-1	once
CASRRDRYYGYTF	TGTGCCAGCAGGCGCGACCGCTACTATGGCTACACCTTC	-	TRBV6-1	TRBJ1-2	-
CASSRTSGSGGQETQYF	TGCGCCAGTTCTCGAACTAGCGGGAGTGGGGGCCAAGAGACCCAGTACTTC	TRBD2	TRBV10-1	TRBJ2-5	-
CAIRGSTGDQPQHF	TGTGCCATCAGGGGGTCGACAGGGGATCAGCCCCAGCATTTT	TRBD1	TRBV10-3	TRBJ1-5	few
CASSLQGISPLHF	TGTGCCAGCAGTTTGCAGGGAATATCACCCCTCCACTTT	-	TRBV27	TRBJ1-6	few
CASSYSQGSRGQPQHF	TGTGCCAGCAGTTACTCTCAGGGGTCGCGGGGTCAGCCCCAGCATTTT	-	TRBV6-2/TRBV6-3	TRBJ1-5	-